This T cell receptor (beta chain) appears in the sequencing data of a study of STAT5B mutations in CD4+ large granular lymphocyte leukemia. Whole-study context: Among healthy donors, a particular HLA allele went with more CDR3 'QG' motifs. Overall study results and limits: CD4-sorted patient repertoires seemed more clonal than healthy CD4+ repertoires. No patients shared main leukemic clonotypes, though 20% to 25% appeared at low frequency elsewhere.

This clone was detected only once. Its antigen is not known. A read error may account for a junction end that differs from germline. Assay used: immunoSEQ multiplex PCR; TCRdb lists only in-frame clones, some missing. The sample yields about 30,000 clones, 76% seen once. The TCR sequence derives from a human donor in good health. What was sequenced was CD4+ T cells from blood buffy coats.

DNA of the CDR3: TGCGCCAGCAGCCAAGGGCAGGCCCCCCCCCACTTT. It encodes CASSQGQAPPHF. The V gene is TRBV4-3, the J gene TRBJ1-6; D ambiguous. The germline gives CDR1 LGHNA, CDR2 YSLEER. This CDR3 has 12 amino acids.